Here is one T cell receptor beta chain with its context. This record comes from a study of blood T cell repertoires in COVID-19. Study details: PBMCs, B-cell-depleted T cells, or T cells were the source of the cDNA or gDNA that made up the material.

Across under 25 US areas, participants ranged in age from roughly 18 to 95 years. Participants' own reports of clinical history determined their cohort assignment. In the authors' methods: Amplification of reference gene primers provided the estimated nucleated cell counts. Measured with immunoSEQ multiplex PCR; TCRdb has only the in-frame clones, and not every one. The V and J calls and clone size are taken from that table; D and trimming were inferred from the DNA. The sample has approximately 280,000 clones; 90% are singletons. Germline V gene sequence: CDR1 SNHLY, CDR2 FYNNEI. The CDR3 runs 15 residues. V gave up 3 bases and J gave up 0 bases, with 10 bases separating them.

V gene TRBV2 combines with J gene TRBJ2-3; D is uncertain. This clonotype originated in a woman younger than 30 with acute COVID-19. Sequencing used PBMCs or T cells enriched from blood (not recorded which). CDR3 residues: CASSERQTSTDTQYF. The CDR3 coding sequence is TGTGCCAGCAGTGAGAGGCAGACTAGCACAGATACGCAGTATTTT. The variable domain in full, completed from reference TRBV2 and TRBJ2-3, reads EPEVTQTPSHQVTQMGQEVILRCVPISNHLYFYWYRQILGQKVEFLVSFYNNEISEKSEIFDDQFSVERPDGSNFTLKIRSTKLEDSAMYFCASSERQTSTDTQYFGPGTRLTVL.